The rows below give T cell receptor beta chains drawn from one sample of a study of blood T cell repertoires in COVID-19. Some clones are missing from TCRdb's copy, which holds only in-frame ones; the method was immunoSEQ multiplex PCR. This sample has 150,000 to 160,000 clones, with 80% to 90% found just once. Sequencing input: peripheral blood. The receptors stem from a woman aged 40 to 50 with acute or convalescent COVID-19. Both conserved end residues are part of each CDR3. The order of the fields is CDR3 DNA, CDR3 protein, clone size, V gene, D gene, CDR3 length, J gene. The D gene is left open where the match is weak. Clone size appears in some rows only: once, few, many, or a class for an expanded clone.

CDR3 DNA: TGTGCCAGCAGTTCTCACAGTTATAATTCACCCCTCCACTTT
CDR3 protein: CASSSHSYNSPLHF
clone size: NA
V gene: TRBV28
D gene: NA
CDR3 length: 14
J gene: TRBJ1-6

CDR3 DNA: TGTGCCAGAGGGCCGGGACAGGGAAGCACAACTAATGAAAAACTGTTTTTT
CDR3 protein: CARGPGQGSTTNEKLFF
clone size: NA
V gene: TRBV19
D gene: TRBD1
CDR3 length: 17
J gene: TRBJ1-4

CDR3 DNA: TGTGCCAGTAGCGGGGGGCAAAACACAGATACGCAGTATTTT
CDR3 protein: CASSGGQNTDTQYF
clone size: once
V gene: TRBV6-5
D gene: TRBD2
CDR3 length: 14
J gene: TRBJ2-3

CDR3 DNA: TGTGCCAGCAGCTTGGTGTCGGACAGGAGAGAATATTTT
CDR3 protein: CASSLVSDRREYF
clone size: few
V gene: TRBV5-4
D gene: TRBD1
CDR3 length: 13
J gene: TRBJ2-3

CDR3 DNA: TGTGCCAGCAGTGAACTAGCGGGAAACACCGGGGAGCTGTTTTTT
CDR3 protein: CASSELAGNTGELFF
clone size: NA
V gene: TRBV6-1
D gene: TRBD2
CDR3 length: 15
J gene: TRBJ2-2

CDR3 DNA: TGTGCCAGCAGCTTAGCCTTAGCGGGTGATAATGAGCAGTTCTTC
CDR3 protein: CASSLALAGDNEQFF
clone size: few
V gene: TRBV7-9
D gene: TRBD2
CDR3 length: 15
J gene: TRBJ2-1

CDR3 DNA: TGTGCCAGCAGTTTACCCACCGGACAGGTTTGGGGCTACACCTTC
CDR3 protein: CASSLPTGQVWGYTF
clone size: NA
V gene: TRBV28
D gene: TRBD1
CDR3 length: 15
J gene: TRBJ1-2

CDR3 DNA: TGCAGCGTTGAGCGGCAGGGCTTAGGAGGCTACACCTTC
CDR3 protein: CSVERQGLGGYTF
clone size: NA
V gene: TRBV29-1
D gene: NA
CDR3 length: 13
J gene: TRBJ1-2

CDR3 DNA: TGTGCCACCAGGCAGGCGGGAGATCACGGGGAGCTGTTTTTT
CDR3 protein: CATRQAGDHGELFF
clone size: few
V gene: TRBV24-1
D gene: TRBD2
CDR3 length: 14
J gene: TRBJ2-2

CDR3 DNA: TGTGCCAGCAGCTTGCAGGGGGTGGGCGAGCAGTACTTC
CDR3 protein: CASSLQGVGEQYF
clone size: NA
V gene: TRBV5-6
D gene: TRBD1
CDR3 length: 13
J gene: TRBJ2-7

CDR3 DNA: TGTGCCAGCAGCTTAGCGGGAGATGAGCAGTTCTTC
CDR3 protein: CASSLAGDEQFF
clone size: NA
V gene: TRBV13
D gene: NA
CDR3 length: 12
J gene: TRBJ2-1

CDR3 DNA: TGTGCCAGCTCACCCTACATACTAGCGGCGAACACCGGGGAGCTGTTTTTT
CDR3 protein: CASSPYILAANTGELFF
clone size: NA
V gene: TRBV18
D gene: TRBD2
CDR3 length: 17
J gene: TRBJ2-2

CDR3 DNA: TGTGCCAGCAGCCATTATAGGGAGAACTACGAGCAGTACTTC
CDR3 protein: CASSHYRENYEQYF
clone size: NA
V gene: TRBV3-1/TRBV3-2
D gene: NA
CDR3 length: 14
J gene: TRBJ2-7

CDR3 DNA: TGTGCCACCAGTGAGGAAGCGGGGGCGAACACCGGGGAGCTGTTTTTT
CDR3 protein: CATSEEAGANTGELFF
clone size: NA
V gene: TRBV24-1
D gene: TRBD2
CDR3 length: 16
J gene: TRBJ2-2

CDR3 DNA: TGTGCCAGCAGCCTTAGCGGGGCCAATGAGCAGTTCTTC
CDR3 protein: CASSLSGANEQFF
clone size: NA
V gene: TRBV7-3
D gene: TRBD2
CDR3 length: 13
J gene: TRBJ2-1

CDR3 DNA: TGTGCCAGCGAGGGCGGGAGGAGCAACATTCAGTACTTC
CDR3 protein: CASEGGRSNIQYF
clone size: NA
V gene: TRBV12-3/TRBV12-4
D gene: TRBD2
CDR3 length: 13
J gene: TRBJ2-4

CDR3 DNA: TGTGCCAGCTCGCCGGGACAGGGGGCCGGTAATTCACCCCTCCACTTT
CDR3 protein: CASSPGQGAGNSPLHF
clone size: NA
V gene: TRBV18
D gene: TRBD1
CDR3 length: 16
J gene: TRBJ1-6

CDR3 DNA: TGTGCCAGCAGCTCTCAGGCCTATGGCTACACCTTC
CDR3 protein: CASSSQAYGYTF
clone size: once
V gene: TRBV2
D gene: NA
CDR3 length: 12
J gene: TRBJ1-2

CDR3 DNA: TGCGCCAGCAGCTTGGTTGGGGGGAGAGATACGCAGTATTTT
CDR3 protein: CASSLVGGRDTQYF
clone size: NA
V gene: TRBV5-1
D gene: NA
CDR3 length: 14
J gene: TRBJ2-3

CDR3 DNA: TGTGCCAGCAGCGATAGACTAGCGGCAGTTGCCACAGATACGCAGTATTTT
CDR3 protein: CASSDRLAAVATDTQYF
clone size: NA
V gene: TRBV5-8
D gene: TRBD2
CDR3 length: 17
J gene: TRBJ2-3

CDR3 DNA: TGCGCCAGCAGCCCGAAGCCGGACAGGATCGGCTATGGCTACACCTTC
CDR3 protein: CASSPKPDRIGYGYTF
clone size: NA
V gene: TRBV5-1
D gene: TRBD1
CDR3 length: 16
J gene: TRBJ1-2

CDR3 DNA: TGTGCCAGCCAGGACAGCCACACAGATACGCAGTATTTT
CDR3 protein: CASQDSHTDTQYF
clone size: NA
V gene: TRBV2
D gene: NA
CDR3 length: 13
J gene: TRBJ2-3

CDR3 DNA: TGTGCCAGCAGCTCCCTAGCGGGGGGCTACGAGCAGTACTTC
CDR3 protein: CASSSLAGGYEQYF
clone size: NA
V gene: TRBV7-3
D gene: TRBD2
CDR3 length: 14
J gene: TRBJ2-7

CDR3 DNA: TGCGCCAGCAGCGTGACAGGATCTAATGAAAAACTGTTTTTT
CDR3 protein: CASSVTGSNEKLFF
clone size: NA
V gene: TRBV5-1
D gene: NA
CDR3 length: 14
J gene: TRBJ1-4

CDR3 DNA: TGCGCCAGCAGCTTGGCCCGCCTAGCGACCGGGACAGATACGCAGTATTTT
CDR3 protein: CASSLARLATGTDTQYF
clone size: NA
V gene: TRBV5-1
D gene: NA
CDR3 length: 17
J gene: TRBJ2-3

CDR3 DNA: TGTGCCAGCAGCCCGCGAGGACAGATGAACACTGAAGCTTTCTTT
CDR3 protein: CASSPRGQMNTEAFF
clone size: NA
V gene: TRBV7-8
D gene: NA
CDR3 length: 15
J gene: TRBJ1-1

CDR3 DNA: TGTGCCAGCGGAGCGGGGTACGGGGCCAACGTCCTGACTTTC
CDR3 protein: CASGAGYGANVLTF
clone size: NA
V gene: TRBV3-1/TRBV3-2
D gene: TRBD2
CDR3 length: 14
J gene: TRBJ2-6

CDR3 DNA: TGTGCCAGCAGCCCCCACAATACAGGGATGAACGAGCAGTACTTC
CDR3 protein: CASSPHNTGMNEQYF
clone size: once
V gene: TRBV7-9
D gene: NA
CDR3 length: 15
J gene: TRBJ2-7